This TCR beta chain emerged from a study of CD8 T cells in Susac syndrome. CDR3 length: 13 residues. V dropped 7 bases and J dropped 2 bases, with 14 bases sitting between them. Germline-derived CDR1 and CDR2 are SQVTM and ANQGSEA. Reverse transcription of roughly 0.45 to 1 ug RNA was performed with random hexamers. TCRdb independently ran MiXCR on the immunoSEQ multiplex PCR reads; one entry per CDR3 protein. The sample holds under 70,000 distinct CDR3 sequences, around 93% seen once. In this sample, this clonotype turned up once. The sample taken for sequencing was CD8+ T cells from PBMCs. The chain joins TRBV29-1 to TRBJ1-2, with D possibly TRBD1 on 6 matching bases. The sequence was obtained from a human donor with Susac syndrome. In nucleotides, the CDR3 is TGCAGCGCATCGACAGGAGACAACTATGGCTACACCTTC. The encoded protein is CSASTGDNYGYTF.